The rows below give T cell receptor beta chains drawn from one sample of a study of cytomegalovirus exposure and HLA in healthy donors. The protocol was immunoSEQ multiplex PCR, while the TCRdb copy is restricted to in-frame clones and leaves out a portion. The sample contains roughly 110,000 clones, over 75% of which appear only once. The sequenced sample consisted of PBMCs. The receptors stem from a male donor in good health and CMV-seronegative. CDR3s include the opening cysteine and the closing phenylalanine or tryptophan. A D gene is named only where the DNA matches it firmly. Part of the rows lack a size; the others show once, few, many or a class for expanded clones.

D gene,J gene,V gene,clone size,CDR3 length,CDR3 DNA,CDR3 protein
-,TRBJ2-1,TRBV5-1,few,14,TGCGCCAGCAGCTTGGGGGACAATAGGAATGAGCAGTTCTTC,CASSLGDNRNEQFF
TRBD2,TRBJ2-7,TRBV7-9,-,17,TGTGCCAGCAGCGGAAAGGAGACTAGCGGGAGGAACTACGAGCAGTACTTC,CASSGKETSGRNYEQYF
TRBD1,TRBJ1-4,TRBV9,-,14,TGTGCCAGCAGCCAAGGAGGGGGCGATGAAAAACTGTTTTTT,CASSQGGGDEKLFF
-,TRBJ2-1,TRBV6-5,-,15,TGTGCCAGCAGTTATAGGCAGGCGATATACAATGAGCAGTTCTTC,CASSYRQAIYNEQFF
TRBD1,TRBJ1-5,TRBV7-2,-,14,TGTGCCAGCAGAATGCAGGGGGCGCACCAGCCCCAGCATTTT,CASRMQGAHQPQHF
-,TRBJ2-7,TRBV15,once,12,TGTGCCACCAGCGACCCCCGGGAAGAGCAGTACTTC,CATSDPREEQYF
-,TRBJ2-7,TRBV15,-,14,TGTGCCACCAGCACCAGGGGAATAGGCTACGAGCAGTACTTC,CATSTRGIGYEQYF
-,TRBJ2-1,TRBV20-1,few,11,TGCAGTGCTACGAGAAACAATGAGCAGTTCTTC,CSATRNNEQFF
TRBD2,TRBJ2-3,TRBV2,-,16,TGTGCCAGCAGTGAAGGAGAGCGGGAGTTGGCAGATACGCAGTATTTT,CASSEGERELADTQYF
TRBD2,TRBJ2-1,TRBV7-2,once,16,TGTGCCAGCAGCTTAATGGCTAGCGGGACTCCGGATGAGCAGTTCTTC,CASSLMASGTPDEQFF
-,TRBJ1-1,TRBV12-5,-,13,TGTGCTAGTGGATACCAGCCGGGAGGTGAAGCTTTCTTT,CASGYQPGGEAFF
-,TRBJ2-2,TRBV5-1,-,16,TGCGCCAGCAGCTCCGTCGGGAGAGGGGACACCGGGGAGCTGTTTTTT,CASSSVGRGDTGELFF
-,TRBJ2-1,TRBV11-3,-,17,TGTGCCAGCAGCTTATCGGGTTTCGCGGGAAGGGGCAATGAGCAGTTCTTC,CASSLSGFAGRGNEQFF
-,TRBJ1-1,TRBV6-5,-,12,TGTGCCAGCAGTCCCCCGGGACAAGGGGCTTTCTTT,CASSPPGQGAFF
-,TRBJ2-5,TRBV6-5,once,12,TGTGCCAGCACCTCCGACTGGGAGACCCAGTACTTC,CASTSDWETQYF
-,TRBJ2-7,TRBV29-1,-,13,TGCAGCGTTGAGACAGGTAGACCCTACGAGCAGTACTTC,CSVETGRPYEQYF
TRBD1,TRBJ2-4,TRBV4-1,once,15,TGCGCCAGCAGCCAACTCCAGACAGGGAAGGACATTCAGTACTTC,CASSQLQTGKDIQYF
-,TRBJ1-5,TRBV28,-,15,TGTGCCAGCAGTACTGACAGGCCCGGGGCCCAGCCCCAGCATTTT,CASSTDRPGAQPQHF
-,TRBJ2-3,TRBV30,-,12,TGTGCCTGGCGCAGATCCAGAGATACGCAGTATTTT,CAWRRSRDTQYF
-,TRBJ1-5,TRBV7-2,-,13,TGTGCCAGCAGCCGCTACGTGAATCAGCCCCAGCATTTT,CASSRYVNQPQHF
TRBD2,TRBJ2-2,TRBV4-2,-,17,TGTGCCAGCAGCCACCGTGGGTCGCGGGAGGTCACCGGGGAGCTGTTTTTT,CASSHRGSREVTGELFF
TRBD1,TRBJ1-5,TRBV5-4,-,16,TGTGCCAGCAGCCTGGGAGGGGGCGCCGGGAATCAGCCCCAGCATTTT,CASSLGGGAGNQPQHF
-,TRBJ1-1,TRBV10-3,-,14,TGTGCCATCAGTGGAACCAGGGAGAACACTGAAGCTTTCTTT,CAISGTRENTEAFF
-,TRBJ2-7,TRBV28,-,13,TGTGCCAGCAGTTTATCCCGCCTATACGAGCAGTACTTC,CASSLSRLYEQYF
TRBD1,TRBJ1-1,TRBV7-9,-,17,TGTGCCAGCAGCCAAGGGAGGGAGGACAGGGGATACACTGAAGCTTTCTTT,CASSQGREDRGYTEAFF
-,TRBJ2-2,TRBV14,-,14,TGTGCCAGCAGTCTGAACGGGAACACCGGGGAGCTGTTTTTT,CASSLNGNTGELFF
-,TRBJ2-7,TRBV7-9,-,12,TGTGCCAGCAGCTTAGGTAGCTACGAGCAGTACTTC,CASSLGSYEQYF
-,TRBJ1-1,TRBV28,few,14,TGTGCCAGCAGCTACAGGGACACAGGAGCTGAAGCTTTCTTT,CASSYRDTGAEAFF
-,TRBJ2-1,TRBV7-8,-,14,TGTGCCAGCAGCTTAACCAGCTCCTACAATGAGCAGTTCTTC,CASSLTSSYNEQFF